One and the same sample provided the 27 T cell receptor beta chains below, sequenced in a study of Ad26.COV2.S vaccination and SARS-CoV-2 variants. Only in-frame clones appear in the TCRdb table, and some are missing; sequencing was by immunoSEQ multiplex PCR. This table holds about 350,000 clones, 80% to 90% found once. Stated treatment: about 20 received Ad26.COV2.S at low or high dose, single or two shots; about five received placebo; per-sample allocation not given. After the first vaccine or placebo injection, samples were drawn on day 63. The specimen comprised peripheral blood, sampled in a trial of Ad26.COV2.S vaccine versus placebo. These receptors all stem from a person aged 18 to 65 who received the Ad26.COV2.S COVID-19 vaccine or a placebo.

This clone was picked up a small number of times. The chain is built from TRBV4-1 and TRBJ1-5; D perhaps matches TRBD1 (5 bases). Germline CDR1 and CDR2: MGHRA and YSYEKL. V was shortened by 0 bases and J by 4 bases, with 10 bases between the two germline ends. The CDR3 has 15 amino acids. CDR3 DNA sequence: TGCGCCAGCAGCCAAGAGACAGAAATAAATCAGCCCCAGCATTTT. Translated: CASSQETEINQPQHF.

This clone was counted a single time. DNA of the CDR3: TGTGCCAGCAGCCGGACGTCAGGGTCCCTCCACTTT. Residues: CASSRTSGSLHF. The V call is TRBV3-1 (or the pseudogene TRBV3-2), the J call TRBJ1-6; possible D gene TRBD1, 5 bases. This CDR3 has 12 amino acids. Per germline, CDR1 LGHDT and CDR2 YNNKEL (reference sequence). V was trimmed by 4 bases and J by 14 bases, leaving 12 bases between them.

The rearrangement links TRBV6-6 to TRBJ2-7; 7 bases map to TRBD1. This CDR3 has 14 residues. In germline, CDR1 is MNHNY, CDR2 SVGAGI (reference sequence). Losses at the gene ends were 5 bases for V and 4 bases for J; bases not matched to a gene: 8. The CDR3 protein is CASSPGTATYEQYF. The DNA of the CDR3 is TGTGCCAGCAGTCCCGGGACAGCCACTTACGAGCAGTACTTC.

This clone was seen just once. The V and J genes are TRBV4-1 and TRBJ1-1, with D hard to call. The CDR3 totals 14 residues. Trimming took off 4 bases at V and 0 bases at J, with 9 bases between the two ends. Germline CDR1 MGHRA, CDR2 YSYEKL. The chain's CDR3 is CASSPGVLNTEAFF. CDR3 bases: TGCGCCAGCAGCCCCGGGGTTTTGAACACTGAAGCTTTCTTT.

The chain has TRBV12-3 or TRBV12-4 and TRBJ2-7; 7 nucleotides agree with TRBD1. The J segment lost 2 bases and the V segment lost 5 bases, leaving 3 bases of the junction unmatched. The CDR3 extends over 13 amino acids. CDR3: CASSGDSAYEQYF. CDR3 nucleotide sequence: TGTGCCAGCAGTGGGGACAGTGCCTACGAGCAGTACTTC.

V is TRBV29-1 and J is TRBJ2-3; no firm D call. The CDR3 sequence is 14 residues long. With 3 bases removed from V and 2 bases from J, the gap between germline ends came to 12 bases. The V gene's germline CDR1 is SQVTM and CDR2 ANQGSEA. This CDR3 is CSVEARLNTDTQYF. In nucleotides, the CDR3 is TGCAGCGTTGAGGCCAGGTTAAACACAGATACGCAGTATTTT.

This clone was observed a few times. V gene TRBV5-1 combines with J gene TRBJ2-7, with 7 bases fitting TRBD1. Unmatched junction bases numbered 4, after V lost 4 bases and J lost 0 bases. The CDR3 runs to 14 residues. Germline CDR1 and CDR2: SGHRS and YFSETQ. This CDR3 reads CASSVQGYSYEQYF. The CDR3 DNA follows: TGCGCCAGCAGCGTACAGGGGTACTCCTACGAGCAGTACTTC.

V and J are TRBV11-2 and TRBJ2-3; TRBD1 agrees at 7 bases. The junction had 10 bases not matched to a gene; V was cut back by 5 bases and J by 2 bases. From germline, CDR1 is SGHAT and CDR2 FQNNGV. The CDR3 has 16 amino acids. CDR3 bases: TGTGCCAGCAGCATGACAGGGAATGTTTACACAGATACGCAGTATTTT. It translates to CASSMTGNVYTDTQYF.

The CDR3 loop is CASSPRDTSNEKLFF. The CDR3 bases are TGTGCCAGCAGCCCCCGGGACACCTCTAATGAAAAACTGTTTTTT. The chain couples TRBV21-1 to TRBJ1-4; TRBD1, the D gene given by the table, was not confirmed from the DNA. TRBV21-1 is designated a pseudogene. The CDR3 is 15 amino acids.

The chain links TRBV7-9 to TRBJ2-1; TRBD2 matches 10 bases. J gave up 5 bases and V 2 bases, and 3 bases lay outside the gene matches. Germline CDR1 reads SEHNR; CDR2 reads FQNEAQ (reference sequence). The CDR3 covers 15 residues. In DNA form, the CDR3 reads TGTGCCAGCAGCTTAAGAGCGGGAGGGGACAATGAGCAGTTCTTC. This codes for CASSLRAGGDNEQFF.

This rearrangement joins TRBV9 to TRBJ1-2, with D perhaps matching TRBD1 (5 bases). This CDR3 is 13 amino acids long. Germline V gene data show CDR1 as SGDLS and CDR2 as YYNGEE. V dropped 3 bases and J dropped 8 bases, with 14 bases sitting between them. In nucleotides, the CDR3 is TGTGCCAGCAGCGGCTTCAGGGAGAACGGCTACACCTTC. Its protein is CASSGFRENGYTF.

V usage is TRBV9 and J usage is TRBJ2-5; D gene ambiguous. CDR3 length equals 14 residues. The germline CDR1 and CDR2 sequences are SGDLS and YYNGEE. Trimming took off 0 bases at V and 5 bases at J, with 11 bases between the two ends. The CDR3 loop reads CASSVGPGRETQYF. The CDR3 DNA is TGTGCCAGCAGCGTAGGCCCAGGAAGGGAGACCCAGTACTTC.

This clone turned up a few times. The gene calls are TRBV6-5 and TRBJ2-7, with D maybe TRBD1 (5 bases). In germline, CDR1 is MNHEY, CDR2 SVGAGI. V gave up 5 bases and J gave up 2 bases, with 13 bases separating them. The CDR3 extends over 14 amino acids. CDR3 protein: CASSPHRITYEQYF. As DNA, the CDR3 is TGTGCCAGCAGTCCCCACAGGATTACCTACGAGCAGTACTTC.

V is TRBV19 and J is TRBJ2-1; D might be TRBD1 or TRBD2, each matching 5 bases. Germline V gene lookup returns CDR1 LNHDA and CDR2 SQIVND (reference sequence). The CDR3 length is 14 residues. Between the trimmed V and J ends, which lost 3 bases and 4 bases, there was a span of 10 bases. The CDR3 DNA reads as TGTGCCAGTAGTATTACGGGACGGTACAATGAGCAGTTCTTC. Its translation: CASSITGRYNEQFF.

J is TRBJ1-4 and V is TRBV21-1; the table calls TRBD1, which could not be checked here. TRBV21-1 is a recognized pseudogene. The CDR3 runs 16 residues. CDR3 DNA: TGTGCCAGCAGCAAGGCCCCTCCCACAGGGTCCGAAAAACTGTTTTTT. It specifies CASSKAPPTGSEKLFF.

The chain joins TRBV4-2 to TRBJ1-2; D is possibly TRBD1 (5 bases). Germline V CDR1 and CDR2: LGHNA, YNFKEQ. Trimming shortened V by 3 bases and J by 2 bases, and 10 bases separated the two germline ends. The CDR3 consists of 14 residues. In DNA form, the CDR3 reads TGTGCCAGCAGCCACCTCGACAGAAACTATGGCTACACCTTC. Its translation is CASSHLDRNYGYTF.

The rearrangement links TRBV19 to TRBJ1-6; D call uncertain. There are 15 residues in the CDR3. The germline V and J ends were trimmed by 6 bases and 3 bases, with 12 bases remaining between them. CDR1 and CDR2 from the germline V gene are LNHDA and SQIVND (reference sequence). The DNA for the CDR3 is TGTGCCAGTAGCCAAGACATCGACTATAATTCACCCCTCCACTTT. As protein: CASSQDIDYNSPLHF.

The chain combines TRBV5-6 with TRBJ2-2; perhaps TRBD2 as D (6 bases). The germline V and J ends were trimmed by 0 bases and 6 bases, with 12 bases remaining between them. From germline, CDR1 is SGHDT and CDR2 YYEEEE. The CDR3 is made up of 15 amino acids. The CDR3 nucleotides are TGTGCCAGCAGCTTGGGTGGTGCGGGATCCGGGGAGCTGTTTTTT. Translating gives CASSLGGAGSGELFF.

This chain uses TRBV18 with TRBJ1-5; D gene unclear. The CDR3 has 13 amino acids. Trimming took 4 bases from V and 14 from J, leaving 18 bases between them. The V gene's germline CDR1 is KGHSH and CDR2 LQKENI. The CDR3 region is CASSRPEALDKHF. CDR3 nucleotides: TGTGCCAGCTCACGACCCGAAGCCCTGGATAAGCATTTT.

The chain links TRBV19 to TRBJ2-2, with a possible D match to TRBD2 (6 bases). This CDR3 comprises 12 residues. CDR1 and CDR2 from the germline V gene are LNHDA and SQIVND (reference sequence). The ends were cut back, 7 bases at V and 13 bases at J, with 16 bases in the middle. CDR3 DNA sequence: TGTGCCAGTACAAGCTTTGGGGGGAGGCTGTTTTTT. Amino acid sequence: CASTSFGGRLFF.

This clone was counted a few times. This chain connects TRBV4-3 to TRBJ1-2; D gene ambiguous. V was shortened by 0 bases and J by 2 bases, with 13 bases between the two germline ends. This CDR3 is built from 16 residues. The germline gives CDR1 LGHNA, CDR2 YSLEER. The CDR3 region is CASSQDSFGSNYGYTF. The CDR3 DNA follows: TGCGCCAGCAGCCAAGATAGCTTTGGCAGCAACTATGGCTACACCTTC.

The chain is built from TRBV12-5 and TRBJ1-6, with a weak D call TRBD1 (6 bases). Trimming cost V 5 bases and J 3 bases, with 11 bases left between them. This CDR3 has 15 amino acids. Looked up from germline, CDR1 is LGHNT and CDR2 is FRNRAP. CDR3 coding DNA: TGTGCTAGTGGTCGCGGACAGAACTATAATTCACCCCTCCACTTT. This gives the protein CASGRGQNYNSPLHF.

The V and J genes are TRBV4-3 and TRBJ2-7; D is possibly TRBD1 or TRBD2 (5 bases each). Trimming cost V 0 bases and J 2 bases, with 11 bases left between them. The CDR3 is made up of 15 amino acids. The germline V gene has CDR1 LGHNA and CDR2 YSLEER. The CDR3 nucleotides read TGCGCCAGCAGCCAAGAGGAGCAGGGAGCCTACGAGCAGTACTTC. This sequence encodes CASSQEEQGAYEQYF.

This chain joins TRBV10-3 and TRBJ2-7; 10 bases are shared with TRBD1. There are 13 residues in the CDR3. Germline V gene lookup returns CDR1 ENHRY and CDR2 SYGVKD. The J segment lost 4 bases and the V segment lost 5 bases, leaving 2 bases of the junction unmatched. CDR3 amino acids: CAISQGQGYEQYF. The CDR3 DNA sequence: TGTGCCATCAGTCAGGGACAGGGGTACGAGCAGTACTTC.

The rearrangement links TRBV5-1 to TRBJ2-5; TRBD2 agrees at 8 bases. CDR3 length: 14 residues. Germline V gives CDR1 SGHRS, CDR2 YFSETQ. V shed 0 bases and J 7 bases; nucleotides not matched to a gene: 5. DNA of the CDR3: TGCGCCAGCAGCTTGGGAGCGGGAGAGGGGACCCAGTACTTC. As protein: CASSLGAGEGTQYF.

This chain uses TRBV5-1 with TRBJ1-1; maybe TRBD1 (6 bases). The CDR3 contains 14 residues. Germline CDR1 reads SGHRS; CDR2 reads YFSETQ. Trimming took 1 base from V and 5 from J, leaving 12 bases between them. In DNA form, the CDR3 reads TGCGCCAGCAGCTTGTTACAGGGCGAAACTGAAGCTTTCTTT. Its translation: CASSLLQGETEAFF.

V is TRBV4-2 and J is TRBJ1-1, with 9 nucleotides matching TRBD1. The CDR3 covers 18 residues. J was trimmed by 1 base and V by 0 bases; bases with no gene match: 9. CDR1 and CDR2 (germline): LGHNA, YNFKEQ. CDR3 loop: CASSQEPGTGITNTEAFF. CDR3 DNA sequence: TGTGCCAGCAGCCAAGAGCCCGGGACAGGGATTACGAACACTGAAGCTTTCTTT.